This T cell receptor (beta chain) was recovered during a study of OX40 agonist ivuxolimab in advanced cancers. Study-wide context: Patients received ivuxolimab, an agonistic anti-OX40 (CD134) antibody. The study's findings and limits: Expanded clones were, on average, more numerous among CD8+ T cells than CD4+.

Produced via immunoSEQ multiplex PCR; TCRdb's table is partial and in-frame only. The sample has approximately 58,000 clones, 85% to 95% seen once. A note on this clone: Its antigen is unidentified.

V lost 1 base to trimming and J lost 0 bases, with 6 bases between them. The CDR3 runs to 14 residues. Germline assignment: CDR1 KGHSH and CDR2 LQKENI. The V and J genes are TRBV18 and TRBJ2-5, with D perhaps TRBD1 (5 bases). This sequence was found in an adult with an advanced solid tumor such as melanoma, head and neck, liver or kidney cancer. Material: CD4+ or CD8+ T cells sorted from blood, obtained in a trial of the OX40 agonist ivuxolimab. CDR3: CASSPRQNQETQYF. The CDR3 DNA reads as TGTGCCAGCTCACCACGACAGAACCAAGAGACCCAGTACTTC.